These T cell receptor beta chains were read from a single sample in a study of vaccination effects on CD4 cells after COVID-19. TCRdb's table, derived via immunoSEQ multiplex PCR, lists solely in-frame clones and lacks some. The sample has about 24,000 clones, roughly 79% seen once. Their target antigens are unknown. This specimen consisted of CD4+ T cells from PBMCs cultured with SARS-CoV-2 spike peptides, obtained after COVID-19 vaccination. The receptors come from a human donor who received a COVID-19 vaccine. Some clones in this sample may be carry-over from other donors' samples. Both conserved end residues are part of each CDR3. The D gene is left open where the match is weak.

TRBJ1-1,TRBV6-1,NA,CASTEPRGGAPNTEAFF
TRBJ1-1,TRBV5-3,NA,CARNGHLNTEAFF
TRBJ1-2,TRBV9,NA,CASSVATGQYYGYTF
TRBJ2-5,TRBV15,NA,CATSSVLRGARETQYF
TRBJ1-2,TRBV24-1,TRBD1,CATSDWTGKDGYTF
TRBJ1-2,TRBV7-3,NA,CASSSQAGALSLNGYTF
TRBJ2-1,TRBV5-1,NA,CASRGRGEQFF
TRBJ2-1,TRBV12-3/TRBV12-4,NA,CASSSLYEQFF
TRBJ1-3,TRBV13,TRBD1,CASSHGTGGEFPHSGNTIYF
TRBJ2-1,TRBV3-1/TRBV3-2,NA,CASSQDSGLGNNEQFF
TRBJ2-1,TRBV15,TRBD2,CATSREIPAGGSHPHNEQFF
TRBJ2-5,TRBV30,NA,CAWSSIQETQYF
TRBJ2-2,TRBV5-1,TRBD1,CASSLWGQGFGTGELFF
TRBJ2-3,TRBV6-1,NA,CASSEITGFRDTQYF
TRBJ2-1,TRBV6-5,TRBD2,CASSYRGLAGEQFF
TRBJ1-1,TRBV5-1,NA,CASSPRQELNTEAFF
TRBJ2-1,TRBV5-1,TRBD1,CASSPGTGDEQFF
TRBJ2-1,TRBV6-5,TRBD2,CASSSQSGNNEQFF
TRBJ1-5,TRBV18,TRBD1,CASSGQGEVQPQHF
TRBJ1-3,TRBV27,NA,CASSRAPSPRTGNTIYF
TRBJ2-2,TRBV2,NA,CASTFISNTGELFF
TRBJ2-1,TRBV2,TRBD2,CASRLLAGGLNEQFF
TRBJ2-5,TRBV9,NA,CASTPGDSQETQYF
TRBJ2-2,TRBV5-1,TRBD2,CASSLTGGTDTGELFF
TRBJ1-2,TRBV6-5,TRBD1,CASSRGQNYGYTF
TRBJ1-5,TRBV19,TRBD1,CASSIDRGSNQPQHF
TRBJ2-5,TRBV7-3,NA,CASSRYSQETQYF
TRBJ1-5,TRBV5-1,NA,CASSSVDQPQHF
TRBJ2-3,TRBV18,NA,CASSPIRGKTDTQYF
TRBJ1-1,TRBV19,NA,CASSIREVDPAIYRIEAFF
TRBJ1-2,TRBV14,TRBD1,CASSGTGNYGYTF
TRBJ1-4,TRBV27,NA,CASSPYRLIATNEKLFF
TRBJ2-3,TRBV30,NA,CAWRRGPPDTQYF
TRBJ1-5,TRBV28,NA,CASTLRRGLHSNQPQHF
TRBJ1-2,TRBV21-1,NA,CASSKEPGLRYGYTF
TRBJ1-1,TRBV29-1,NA,CSVAGAVTEAFF
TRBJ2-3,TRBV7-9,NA,CASSRVGSTDTQYF
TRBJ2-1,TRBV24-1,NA,CATSDFPNNEQFF
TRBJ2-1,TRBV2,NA,CASSEGSSYNEQFF
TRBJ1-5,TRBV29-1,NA,CSVAGDSNQPQHF
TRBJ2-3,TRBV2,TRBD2,CASSGALASTQYF
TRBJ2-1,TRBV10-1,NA,CASSEVGTPSYNEQFF
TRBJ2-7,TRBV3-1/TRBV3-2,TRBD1,CASSPRDRGRYEQYF
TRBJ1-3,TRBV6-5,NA,CASSSTFSGNTIYF
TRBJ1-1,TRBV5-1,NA,CASSLVYRGAMNTEAFF
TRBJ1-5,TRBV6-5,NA,CASSITGSSNQPQHF
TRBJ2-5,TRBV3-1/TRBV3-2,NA,CASSLLGGRSETQYF
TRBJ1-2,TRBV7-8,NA,CASSRGGGGNYGYTF
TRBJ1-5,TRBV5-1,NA,CASSLGDSYNQPQHF
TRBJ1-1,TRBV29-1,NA,CSVTLSLDATEAFF
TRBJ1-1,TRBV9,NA,CASSVVPSTEAFF
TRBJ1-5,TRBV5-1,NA,CASSSGVSNQPQHF
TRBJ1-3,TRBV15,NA,CATSRDPGNTIYF
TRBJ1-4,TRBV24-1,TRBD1,CATSDSDRDNEKLFF
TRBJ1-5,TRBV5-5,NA,CASSIQGSQPQHF
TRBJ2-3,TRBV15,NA,CATSLQRSTDTQYF
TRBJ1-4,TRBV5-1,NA,CASSLVGAENEKLFF
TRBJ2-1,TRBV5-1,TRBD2,CASSLGPFGAGGLNEQFF
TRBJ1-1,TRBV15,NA,CATSRQTRLVEAFF